Reported below is one TCR beta chain. The antigen is unknown. This entry belongs to a study of T cells in localized non-small cell lung cancer. The CDR3 has 15 residues. The germline CDR1 and CDR2 sequences are SGHDT and YYEEEE. The V gene lost 4 bases and the J gene lost 4 bases, with 15 bases spanning the gap. General observations from the study: Tumor trailed uninvolved adjacent lung in T cell clonality, which peaked there.

Sequencing used immunoSEQ multiplex PCR; TCRdb keeps in-frame clones, though not all of them. The table includes 20,000 to 25,000 clones, 70% to 90% detected once. The source material was peripheral blood, sampled before any cancer treatment. The sequence was collected from a male donor older than 55 with stage I lung adenocarcinoma. The chain recombines TRBV5-6 with TRBJ2-1, with D maybe TRBD2 (5 bases). The CDR3 DNA is TGTGCCAGCAGCGACCAAACGGACTTATACAATGAGCAGTTCTTC. Amino acid sequence: CASSDQTDLYNEQFF.